There are a few counts of the clone carrying this TCR beta chain. Antigen unknown. The sample originates from a study of vaccination and CD4 T cells after COVID-19. Study overall: Median time from second vaccine dose to sampling was about 70 days (14 to 241).

The treatment here: roughly ten-day PBMC culture with coronavirus spike peptide pools or control peptides (ViraFEST assay). Cultured CD4+ T cell DNA was sequenced using the Oncomine TCR Beta short-read assay. Each CDR3 protein gets one entry after TCRdb re-called the PCR reads with MiXCR. The sample records about 5,400 distinct CDR3 sequences, around 50% being singletons. This CDR3 spans 14 amino acids. V was clipped by 0 bases and J by 4 bases, with 9 bases between them. Germline loops: CDR1 MNHEY, CDR2 SMNVEV (reference sequence). The chain has TRBV27 and TRBJ2-5, with D perhaps given as TRBD1 or TRBD2 (5 bases each). The origin of this receptor is a human donor who had recovered from COVID-19. Sequencing was performed on CD4+ T cells from blood, cultured in vitro. The CDR3 DNA reads TGTGCCAGCAGTTTATCGCGAGGGACAGAGACCCAGTACTTC. Its translation is CASSLSRGTETQYF.